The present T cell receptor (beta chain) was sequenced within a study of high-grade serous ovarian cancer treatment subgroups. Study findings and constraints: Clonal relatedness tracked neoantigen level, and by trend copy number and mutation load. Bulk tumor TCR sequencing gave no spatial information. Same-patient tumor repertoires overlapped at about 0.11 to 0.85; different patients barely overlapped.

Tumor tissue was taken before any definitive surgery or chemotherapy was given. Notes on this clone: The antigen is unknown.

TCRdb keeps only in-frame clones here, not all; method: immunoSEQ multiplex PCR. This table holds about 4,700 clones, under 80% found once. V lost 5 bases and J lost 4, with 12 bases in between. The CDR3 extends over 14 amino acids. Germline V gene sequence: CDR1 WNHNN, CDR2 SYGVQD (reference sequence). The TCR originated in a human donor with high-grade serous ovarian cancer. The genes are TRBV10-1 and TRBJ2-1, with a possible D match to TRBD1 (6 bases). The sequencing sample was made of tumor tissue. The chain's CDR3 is CASSPGTPYNEQFF. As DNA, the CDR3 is TGCGCCAGCAGTCCCGGGACACCGTACAATGAGCAGTTCTTC.